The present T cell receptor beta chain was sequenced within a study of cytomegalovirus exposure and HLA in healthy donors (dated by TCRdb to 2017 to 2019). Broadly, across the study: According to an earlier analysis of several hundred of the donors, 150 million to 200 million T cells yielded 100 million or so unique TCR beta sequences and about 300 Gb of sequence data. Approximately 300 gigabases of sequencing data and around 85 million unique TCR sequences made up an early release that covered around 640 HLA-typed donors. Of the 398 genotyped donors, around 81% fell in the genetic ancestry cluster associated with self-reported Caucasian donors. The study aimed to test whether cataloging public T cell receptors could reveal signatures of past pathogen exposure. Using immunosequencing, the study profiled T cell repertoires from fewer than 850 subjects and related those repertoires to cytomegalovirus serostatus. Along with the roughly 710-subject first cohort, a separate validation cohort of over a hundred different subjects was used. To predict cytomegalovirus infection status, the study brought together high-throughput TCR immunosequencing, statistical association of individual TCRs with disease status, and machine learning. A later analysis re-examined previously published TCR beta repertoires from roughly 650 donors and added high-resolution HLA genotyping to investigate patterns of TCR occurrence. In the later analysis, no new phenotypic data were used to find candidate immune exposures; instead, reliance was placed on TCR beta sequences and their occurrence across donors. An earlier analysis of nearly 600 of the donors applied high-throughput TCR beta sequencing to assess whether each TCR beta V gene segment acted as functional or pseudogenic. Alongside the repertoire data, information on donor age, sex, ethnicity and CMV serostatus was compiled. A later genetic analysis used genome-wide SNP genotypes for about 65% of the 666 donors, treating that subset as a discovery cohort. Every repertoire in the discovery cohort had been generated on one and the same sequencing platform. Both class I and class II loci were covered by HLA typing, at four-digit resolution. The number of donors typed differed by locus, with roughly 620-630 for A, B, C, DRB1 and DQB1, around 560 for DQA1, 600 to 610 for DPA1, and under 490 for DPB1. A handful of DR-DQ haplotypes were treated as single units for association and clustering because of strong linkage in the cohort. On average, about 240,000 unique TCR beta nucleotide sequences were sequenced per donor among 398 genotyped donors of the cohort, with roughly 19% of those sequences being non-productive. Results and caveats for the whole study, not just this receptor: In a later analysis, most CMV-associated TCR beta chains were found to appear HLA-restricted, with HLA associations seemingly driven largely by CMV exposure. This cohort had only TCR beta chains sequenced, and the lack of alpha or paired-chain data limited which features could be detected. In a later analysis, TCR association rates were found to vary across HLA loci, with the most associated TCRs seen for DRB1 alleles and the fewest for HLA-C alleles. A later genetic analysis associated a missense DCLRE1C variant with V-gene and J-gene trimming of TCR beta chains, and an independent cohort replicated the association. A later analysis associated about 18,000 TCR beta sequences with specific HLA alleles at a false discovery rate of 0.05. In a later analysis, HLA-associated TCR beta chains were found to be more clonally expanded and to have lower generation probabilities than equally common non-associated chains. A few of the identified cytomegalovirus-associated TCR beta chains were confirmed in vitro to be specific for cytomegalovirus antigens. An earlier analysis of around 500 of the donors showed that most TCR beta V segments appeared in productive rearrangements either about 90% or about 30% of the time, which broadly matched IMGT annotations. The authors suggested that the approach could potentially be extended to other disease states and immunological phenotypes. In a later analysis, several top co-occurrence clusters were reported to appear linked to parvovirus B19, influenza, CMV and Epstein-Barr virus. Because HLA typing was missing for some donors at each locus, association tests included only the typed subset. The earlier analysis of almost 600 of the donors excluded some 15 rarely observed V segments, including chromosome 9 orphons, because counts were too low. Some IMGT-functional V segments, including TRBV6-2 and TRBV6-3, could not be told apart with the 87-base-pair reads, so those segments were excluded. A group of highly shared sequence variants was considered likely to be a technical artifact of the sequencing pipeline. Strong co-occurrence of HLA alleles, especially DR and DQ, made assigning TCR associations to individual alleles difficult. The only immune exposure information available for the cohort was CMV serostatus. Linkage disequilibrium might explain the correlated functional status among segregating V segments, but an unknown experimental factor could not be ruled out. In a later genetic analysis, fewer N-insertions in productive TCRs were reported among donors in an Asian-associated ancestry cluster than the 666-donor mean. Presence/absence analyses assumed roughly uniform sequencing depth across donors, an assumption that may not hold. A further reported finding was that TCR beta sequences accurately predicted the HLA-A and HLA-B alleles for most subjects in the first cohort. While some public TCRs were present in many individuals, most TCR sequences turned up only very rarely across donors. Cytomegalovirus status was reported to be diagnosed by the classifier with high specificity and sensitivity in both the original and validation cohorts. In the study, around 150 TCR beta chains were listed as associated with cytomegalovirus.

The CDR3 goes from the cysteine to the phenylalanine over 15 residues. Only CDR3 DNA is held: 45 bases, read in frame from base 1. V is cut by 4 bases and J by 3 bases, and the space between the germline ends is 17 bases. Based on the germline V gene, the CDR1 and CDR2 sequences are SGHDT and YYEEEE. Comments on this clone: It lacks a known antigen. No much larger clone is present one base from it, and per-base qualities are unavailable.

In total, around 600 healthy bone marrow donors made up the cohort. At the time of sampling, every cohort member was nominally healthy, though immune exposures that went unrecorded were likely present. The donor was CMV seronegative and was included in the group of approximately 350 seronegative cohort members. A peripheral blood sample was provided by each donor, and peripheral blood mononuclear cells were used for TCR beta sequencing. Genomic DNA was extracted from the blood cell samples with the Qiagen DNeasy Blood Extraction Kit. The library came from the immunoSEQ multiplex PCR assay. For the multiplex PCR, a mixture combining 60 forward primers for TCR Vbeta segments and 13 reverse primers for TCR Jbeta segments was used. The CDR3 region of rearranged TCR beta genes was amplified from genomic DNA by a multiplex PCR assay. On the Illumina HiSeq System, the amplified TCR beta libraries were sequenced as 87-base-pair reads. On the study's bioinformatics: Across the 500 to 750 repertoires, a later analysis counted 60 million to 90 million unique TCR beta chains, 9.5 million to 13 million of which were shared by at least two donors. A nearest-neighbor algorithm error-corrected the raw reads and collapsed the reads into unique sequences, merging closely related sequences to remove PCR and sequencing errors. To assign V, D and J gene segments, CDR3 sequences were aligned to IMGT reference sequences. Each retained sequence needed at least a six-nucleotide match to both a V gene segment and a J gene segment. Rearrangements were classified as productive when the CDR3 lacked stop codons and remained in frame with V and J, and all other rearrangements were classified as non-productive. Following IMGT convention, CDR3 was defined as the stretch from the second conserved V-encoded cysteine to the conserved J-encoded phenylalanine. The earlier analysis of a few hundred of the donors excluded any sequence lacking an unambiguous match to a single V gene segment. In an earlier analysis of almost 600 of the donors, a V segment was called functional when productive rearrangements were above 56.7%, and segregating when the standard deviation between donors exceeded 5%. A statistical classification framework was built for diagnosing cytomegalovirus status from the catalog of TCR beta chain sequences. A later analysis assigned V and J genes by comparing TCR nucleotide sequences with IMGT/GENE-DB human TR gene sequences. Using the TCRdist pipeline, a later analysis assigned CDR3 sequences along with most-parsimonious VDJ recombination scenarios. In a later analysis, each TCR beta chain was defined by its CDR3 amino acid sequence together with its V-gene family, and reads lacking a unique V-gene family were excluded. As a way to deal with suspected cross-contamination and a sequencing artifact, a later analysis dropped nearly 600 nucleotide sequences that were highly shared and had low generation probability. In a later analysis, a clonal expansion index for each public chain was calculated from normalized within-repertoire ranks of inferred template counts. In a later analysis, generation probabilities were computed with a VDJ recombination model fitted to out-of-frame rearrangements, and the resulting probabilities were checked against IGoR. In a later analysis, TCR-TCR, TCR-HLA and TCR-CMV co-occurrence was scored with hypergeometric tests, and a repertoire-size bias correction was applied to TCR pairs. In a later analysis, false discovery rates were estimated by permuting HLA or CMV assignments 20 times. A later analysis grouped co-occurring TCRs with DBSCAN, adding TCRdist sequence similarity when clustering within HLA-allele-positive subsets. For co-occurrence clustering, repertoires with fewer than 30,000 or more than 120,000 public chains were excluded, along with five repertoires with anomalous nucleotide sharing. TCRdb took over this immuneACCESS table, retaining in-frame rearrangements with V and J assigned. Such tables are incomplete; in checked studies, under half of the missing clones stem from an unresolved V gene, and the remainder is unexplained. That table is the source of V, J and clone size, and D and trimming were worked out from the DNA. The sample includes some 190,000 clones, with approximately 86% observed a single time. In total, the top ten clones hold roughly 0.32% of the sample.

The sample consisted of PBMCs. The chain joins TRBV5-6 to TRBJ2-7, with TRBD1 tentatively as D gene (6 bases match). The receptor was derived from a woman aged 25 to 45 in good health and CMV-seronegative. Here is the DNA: TGTGCCAGCAGCCGAACCCAGAGGGGGAGCTACGAGCAGTACTTC. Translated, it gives CASSRTQRGSYEQYF.